The 19 T cell receptor beta chains given below trace back to one sample, sequenced in a study of radiotherapy plus CTLA-4 blockade in lung cancer. Here immunoSEQ multiplex PCR was the method, and the copy in TCRdb shows in-frame clones only, minus some. Among 24,000 or so clones listed, less than 80% were seen once. Sequencing was performed on peripheral blood, taken from a patient treated with radiotherapy plus ipilimumab. All receptors derive from a human donor with non-small cell lung cancer whose response to radiotherapy plus ipilimumab could not be evaluated.

The chain combines TRBV30 with TRBJ1-2, with D perhaps TRBD1 (5 bases). The CDR3 length is 12 residues. The germline CDR1 and CDR2 sequences are GTSNPN and SVGIG (reference sequence). The chain's CDR3 is CAYSGGFYGYTF. In DNA, the CDR3 is TGTGCTTATTCGGGGGGTTTCTATGGCTACACCTTC.

This clone has just a few counts. The gene calls are TRBV5-1 and TRBJ2-2; TRBD1 aligns across 8 bases. With 7 bases clipped from V and 1 base from J, the junction kept 9 bases outside the gene matches. CDR1 is SGHRS, CDR2 YFSETQ, per germline. The CDR3 totals 16 residues. CDR3 sequence reads: CASRQGQGGNTGELFF. The CDR3 nucleotides read TGCGCCAGCCGACAGGGGCAGGGGGGGAACACCGGGGAGCTGTTTTTT.

This sequence joins TRBV20-1 and TRBJ1-1, with a tentative D call TRBD1 (5 bases). The CDR3 is made up of 11 amino acids. Germline lookup yields CDR1 DFQATT and CDR2 SNEGSKA (reference sequence). Deletions cut 4 bases from V and 6 bases from J, with 9 bases between. The DNA for the CDR3 is TGCAGTGCTATCAGGACACCTGAAGCTTTCTTT. Amino acids: CSAIRTPEAFF.

The chain employs TRBV28 and TRBJ1-1; possible D gene TRBD1, 6 bases. The germline gives CDR1 MDHEN, CDR2 SYDVKM. CDR3 length equals 13 residues. With 5 bases removed from V and 5 bases from J, the gap between germline ends came to 12 bases. The CDR3 spells CASSAGVMTEAFF. The CDR3 DNA reads as TGTGCCAGCAGTGCAGGGGTTATGACTGAAGCTTTCTTT.

The CDR3 reads CASSLGGLAALEKQYF. For the CDR3, the DNA is TGTGCCAGCAGCTTAGGAGGATTAGCGGCCCTGGAGAAGCAGTACTTC. J is TRBJ2-7 and V is TRBV7-2, with D perhaps TRBD2 (6 bases). With 1 base removed from V and 8 bases from J, the gap between germline ends came to 21 bases. The germline gives CDR1 SGHTA, CDR2 FQGNSA. This CDR3 contains 16 residues.

The V gene is TRBV7-2, the J gene TRBJ2-7; maybe TRBD2 (7 bases). Per germline, CDR1 SGHTA and CDR2 FQGNSA. The CDR3 spans 16 residues. V was cut by 1 base and J by 2 bases, with 15 bases left in between. In DNA, the CDR3 is TGTGCCAGCAGCTTAGAGGGCATAGGGGGGGCCTACGAGCAGTACTTC. Translated, it gives CASSLEGIGGAYEQYF. The full variable domain, its missing parts supplied by reference TRBV7-2 and TRBJ2-7, is GAGVSQSPSNKVTEKGKDVELRCDPISGHTALYWYRQSLGQGLEFLIYFQGNSAPDKSGLPSDRFSAERTGGSVSTLTIQRTQQEDSAVYLCASSLEGIGGAYEQYFGPGTRLTVT.

V gene TRBV4-1 combines with J gene TRBJ1-2; D is possibly TRBD1 (6 bases). Trimming pared 0 bases from V and 4 bases from J, leaving 18 bases between. The CDR3 consists of 17 residues. Per germline, CDR1 MGHRA and CDR2 YSYEKL. The CDR3 coding sequence is TGCGCCAGCAGCCAAGAACCCAACAGGGCCGACATCTATGGCTACACCTTC. Translation: CASSQEPNRADIYGYTF.

This chain uses TRBV7-2 with TRBJ2-1; D remains unclear. This CDR3 is 14 amino acids long. Trimming removed 2 bases at V and 5 bases at J, with 10 bases between. CDR1 is SGHTA, CDR2 FQGNSA, per germline. CDR3 coding DNA: TGTGCCAGCAGCTTAAGACGGCAGGACAATGAGCAGTTCTTC. It is translated as CASSLRRQDNEQFF. The variable domain in full, with the rest retrieved from reference TRBV7-2 and TRBJ2-1, is GAGVSQSPSNKVTEKGKDVELRCDPISGHTALYWYRQSLGQGLEFLIYFQGNSAPDKSGLPSDRFSAERTGGSVSTLTIQRTQQEDSAVYLCASSLRRQDNEQFFGPGTRLTVL.

The V gene is TRBV25-1, the J gene TRBJ2-7; maybe TRBD1 (6 bases). CDR1 and CDR2 from the germline V gene are MGHDK and SYGVNS. Deletions cut 5 bases from V and 0 bases from J, with 14 bases between. The CDR3 sequence is 15 residues long. The CDR3 loop reads CASSSTGSSSYEQYF. CDR3 bases: TGTGCCAGCAGTTCGACAGGTTCTAGCTCCTACGAGCAGTACTTC.

The chain recombines TRBV19 with TRBJ2-7, with D perhaps TRBD1 (6 bases). Trimming took off 7 bases at V and 0 bases at J, with 19 bases between the two ends. The CDR3 is 16 residues long. Looked up from germline, CDR1 is LNHDA and CDR2 is SQIVND (reference sequence). The CDR3 reads CASTNEGVSSSYEQYF. The CDR3 DNA reads as TGTGCCAGTACCAATGAGGGGGTATCGAGCTCCTACGAGCAGTACTTC.

The V call is TRBV7-9, the J call TRBJ2-6; no firm D call. V lost 1 base and J lost 0, with 7 bases in between. There are 16 residues in the CDR3. From germline, CDR1 is SEHNR and CDR2 FQNEAQ (reference sequence). CDR3 nucleotides: TGTGCCAGCAGCTTAGGTCGCGACTCTGGGGCCAACGTCCTGACTTTC. Its protein is CASSLGRDSGANVLTF.

This chain joins TRBV5-5 and TRBJ2-2, with 9 bases aligning to TRBD1. Germline CDR1 is SGHKS and CDR2 is YYEKEE (reference sequence). V lost 3 bases and J lost 0; bases outside the gene matches: 3. CDR3 length: 16 amino acids. The CDR3 DNA reads as TGTGCCAGCAGCTGGGGACAGGGTACGAACACCGGGGAGCTGTTTTTT. Its translation is CASSWGQGTNTGELFF.

This sequence joins TRBV7-7 and TRBJ1-5; TRBD1 matches at 10 bases. J gave up 2 bases and V 5 bases, and 12 bases lay outside the gene matches. Germline lookup yields CDR1 SSHAT and CDR2 FNYEAQ (reference sequence). This CDR3 region has 18 residues. The CDR3 coding sequence is TGTGCCAGCAGCGGAAGGGACAGGGGCCAAGAAGGCAATCAGCCCCAGCATTTT. This encodes CASSGRDRGQEGNQPQHF.

V is TRBV30 and J is TRBJ2-7, with 12 bases matching TRBD2. This CDR3 has 14 amino acids. In germline, CDR1 is GTSNPN, CDR2 SVGIG (reference sequence). With 2 bases clipped from V and 2 bases from J, the junction kept 1 base outside the gene matches. The DNA of the CDR3 is TGTGCCTGGAGTCGACTAGCGGGAGCCTACGAGCAGTACTTC. As protein: CAWSRLAGAYEQYF.

This clone was counted only a few times. This rearrangement joins TRBV18 to TRBJ1-3; 9 nucleotides match TRBD1. Germline loops: CDR1 KGHSH, CDR2 LQKENI. The CDR3 contains 15 residues. The V segment lost 3 bases and the J segment 2 bases; nucleotides outside the gene matches: 2. This CDR3 is CASSPGTGPGNTIYF. The DNA for the CDR3 is TGTGCCAGCTCACCGGGGACAGGGCCTGGAAACACCATATATTTT. The whole variable domain, filled in from reference TRBV18 and TRBJ1-3, reads NAGVMQNPRHLVRRRGQEARLRCSPMKGHSHVYWYRQLPEEGLKFMVYLQKENIIDESGMPKERFSAEFPKEGPSILRIQQVVRGDSAAYFCASSPGTGPGNTIYFGEGSWLTVV.

V is TRBV2 and J is TRBJ2-1; 10 nucleotides align to TRBD1. This CDR3 is 14 amino acids long. The germline V gene encodes CDR1 SNHLY and CDR2 FYNNEI. The J segment lost 8 bases and the V segment lost 4 bases, leaving 5 bases of the junction unmatched. CDR3 DNA: TGTGCCAGCAGTGGGGGACAGGGGCTAGATGAGCAGTTCTTC. This encodes CASSGGQGLDEQFF.

The rearrangement links TRBV6-5 to TRBJ2-2; 8 bases are shared with TRBD1. CDR1 MNHEY and CDR2 SVGAGI come from the germline V gene. The CDR3 has 15 residues. V shed 5 bases and J 1 base; nucleotides not matched to a gene: 3. The CDR3 region is CASSRGQVNTGELFF. CDR3 sequence (DNA): TGTGCCAGCAGTCGGGGACAGGTGAACACCGGGGAGCTGTTTTTT.

This chain links TRBV9 with TRBJ2-5; 7 positions agree with TRBD2. The J call is in doubt because the DNA end fits TRBJ2-7 better. The CDR3 contains 14 residues. Germline V gene lookup returns CDR1 SGDLS and CDR2 YYNGEE. CDR3 nucleotide sequence: TGTGCCAGCAGCCCTAGCGGCAGCTCCTACGAGCAGTACTTC. Amino acids: CASSPSGSSYEQYF.

This clone was observed once. The chain combines TRBV7-8 with TRBJ2-1; 15 bases line up with TRBD2. J gave up 7 bases and V 4 bases, and 2 bases lay outside the gene matches. Germline lookup yields CDR1 SGHVS and CDR2 FQNEAQ. The CDR3 contains 15 residues. The CDR3 sequence is CASSWGTSGRNEQFF. CDR3 DNA: TGTGCCAGCAGCTGGGGGACTAGCGGGAGGAATGAGCAGTTCTTC.